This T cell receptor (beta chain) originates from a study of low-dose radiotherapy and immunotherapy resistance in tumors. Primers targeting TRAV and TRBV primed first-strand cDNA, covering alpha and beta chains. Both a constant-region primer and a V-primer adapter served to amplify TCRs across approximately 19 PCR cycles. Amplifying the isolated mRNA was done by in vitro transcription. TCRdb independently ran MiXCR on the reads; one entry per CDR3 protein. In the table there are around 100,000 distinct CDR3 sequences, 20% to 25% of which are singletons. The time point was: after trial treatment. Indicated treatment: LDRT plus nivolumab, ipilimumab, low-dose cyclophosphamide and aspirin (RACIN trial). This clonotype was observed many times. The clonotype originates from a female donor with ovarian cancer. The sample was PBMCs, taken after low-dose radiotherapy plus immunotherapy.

The CDR3 sequence: CASSLARWGETQYF. The CDR3 DNA reads TGTGCCAGCAGCTTAGCGCGCTGGGGGGAGACCCAGTACTTC. This rearrangement joins TRBV7-2 to TRBJ2-5; D possibly matches TRBD1 or TRBD2 (5 bases each). V lost 0 bases, J lost 5 bases, and 10 bases lay in between. The CDR3 is 14 amino acids. The germline gives CDR1 SGHTA, CDR2 FQGNSA.